Detailed here is one T cell receptor beta chain. Its antigen is not identified. TCRdb's table, derived via immunoSEQ multiplex PCR, lists solely in-frame clones and lacks some. The sample consists of fewer than 50,000 clones, around 85% of them appearing once. This sample was taken from a study of graft-versus-host responses after intestinal transplantation. Germline V gives CDR1 SEHNR, CDR2 FQNEAQ (reference sequence). The CDR3 runs 13 residues. V gave up 6 bases and J gave up 1 base; unmatched junction bases: 1. Overall study results and limits: Graft-donor T cell macrochimerism coincided with high graft-versus-host to host-versus-graft clonal ratios in allografts.

The sequencing used unstimulated CD4+ T cells sorted from spleen or lymph node cells, collected before transplant. This TCR came from a human donor who was the organ donor for an intestinal transplant. The chain has TRBV7-9 and TRBJ2-3, with 7 bases lining up with TRBD2. The CDR3 spells CASRLAGTDTQYF. The CDR3 nucleotides read TGTGCCAGCAGGCTAGCGGGCACAGATACGCAGTATTTT.